This T cell receptor beta chain was recovered during a study of tumor-infiltrating lymphocytes in localized non-small cell lung cancer. As concerns this clone: The antigen remains unidentified.

The junction had 4 bases not matched to a gene; V was cut back by 6 bases and J by 4 bases. CDR1 and CDR2 (germline): SEHNR, FQNEAQ (reference sequence). The CDR3 has 13 residues. The repertoire was sequenced with immunoSEQ multiplex PCR; TCRdb's copy has only in-frame clones and lacks some. In the table there are around 17,000 clones, less than 80% of which are singletons. Study results and limitations: Technical variation could not be separated from intratumor heterogeneity here. IM1 and IM2 tumors showed no difference in T-cell fraction.

The V call is TRBV7-9, the J call TRBJ1-1, with 8 bases identical to TRBD1. Sequenced sample: lung tumor tissue. The TCR was taken from a human donor with non-small cell lung cancer. CDR3 sequence (DNA): TGTGCCAGCAGGGAAACAGGGGGCACTGAAGCTTTCTTT. This gives the protein CASRETGGTEAFF. Filled out from reference TRBV7-9 and TRBJ1-1, the complete variable domain reads DTGVSQNPRHKITKRGQNVTFRCDPISEHNRLYWYRQTLGQGPEFLTYFQNEAQLEKSRLLSDRFSAERPKGSFSTLEIQRTEQGDSAMYLCASRETGGTEAFFGQGTRLTVV.